This entry is about one TCR beta chain. Its antigen is unidentified. Time point reported: week 11, during vaccination. One vaccine dose held 300 ug of mutant IDH1 20-mer peptide and came with topical imiquimod. Donors had new IDH1-mutant astrocytomas of WHO grade 3 or 4 (ATRX-lost). The data stem from a study of a mutant IDH1 vaccine in newly diagnosed glioma. On the study more broadly: Eight vaccine doses were administered to patients at weeks 1, 3, 5, 7, 11, 15, 19 and 23. Either 4-6 weeks after radiotherapy alone or alongside temozolomide, vaccination was begun. Study observations and caveats: With respect to changes in top peripheral T cell clonotypes, pseudoprogression seemed unrelated.

Produced via immunoSEQ multiplex PCR; TCRdb's table is partial and in-frame only. This table holds 45,000 to 60,000 clones, roughly 90% found once. Trimming cost V 2 bases and J 1 base, with 7 bases left between them. The CDR3 has 13 amino acids. The V gene's germline CDR1 is SGHRS and CDR2 YFSETQ. The V and J genes are TRBV5-1 and TRBJ2-7; D is ambiguous. This specimen was PBMCs, taken from a glioma patient whose treatment included an IDH1 peptide vaccine. The source is a man aged 45 to 65 with glioma. In nucleotides, the CDR3 is TGCGCCAGCAGCTTCGGCGGTTCCTACGAGCAGTACTTC. Protein: CASSFGGSYEQYF.